This TCR beta chain emerged from a study of T cells expressing NK-cell markers. Study-level background: Out of eight donors sequenced, seven tested HCMV-seropositive and the remaining one seronegative.

TCRdb reprocessed the 5' RACE reads and stores each CDR3 protein as one record, lacking DNA. This table holds 350,000 to 400,000 distinct CDR3 sequences. The germline CDR1 and CDR2 sequences are KGHSH and LQKENI. The CDR3 spans 12 residues. Sequencing used blood T cells: a sorted CD56 or NKG2C T cell subset, CD4+ or CD8+ T cells, or bulk PBMC T cells (not recorded which). The chain carries TRBV18 and TRBJ2-1. This receptor was taken from a woman between 45 and 65 years old in good health. The CDR3: CASSPSTLEQFF.